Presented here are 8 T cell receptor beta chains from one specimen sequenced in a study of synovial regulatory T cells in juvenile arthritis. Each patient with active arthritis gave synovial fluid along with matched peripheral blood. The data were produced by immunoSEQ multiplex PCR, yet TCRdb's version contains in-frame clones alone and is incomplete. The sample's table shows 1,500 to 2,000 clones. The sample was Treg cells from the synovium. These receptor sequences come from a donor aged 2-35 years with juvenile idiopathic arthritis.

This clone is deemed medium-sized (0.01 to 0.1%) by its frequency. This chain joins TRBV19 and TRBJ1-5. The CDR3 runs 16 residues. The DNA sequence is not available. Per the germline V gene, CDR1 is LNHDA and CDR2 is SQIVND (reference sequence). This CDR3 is CASNPMMRYSNQPQHF.

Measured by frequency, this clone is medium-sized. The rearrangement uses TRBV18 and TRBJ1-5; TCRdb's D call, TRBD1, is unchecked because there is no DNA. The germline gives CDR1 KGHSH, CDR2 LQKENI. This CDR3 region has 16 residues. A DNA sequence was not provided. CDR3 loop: CASSPRVRQGDQPQHF.

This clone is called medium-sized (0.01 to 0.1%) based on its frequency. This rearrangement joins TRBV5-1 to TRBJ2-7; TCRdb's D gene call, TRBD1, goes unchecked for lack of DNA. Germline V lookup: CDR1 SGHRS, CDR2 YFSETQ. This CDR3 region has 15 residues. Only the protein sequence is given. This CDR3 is CASSVGTGEGYEQYF.

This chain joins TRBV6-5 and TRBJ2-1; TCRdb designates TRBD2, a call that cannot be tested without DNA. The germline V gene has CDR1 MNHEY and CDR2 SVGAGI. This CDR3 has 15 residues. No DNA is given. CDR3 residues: CASSYYREPLRVQFF.

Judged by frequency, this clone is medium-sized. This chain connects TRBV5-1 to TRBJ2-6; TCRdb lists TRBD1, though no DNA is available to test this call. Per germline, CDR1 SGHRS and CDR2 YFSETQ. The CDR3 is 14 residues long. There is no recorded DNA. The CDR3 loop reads CASRSSTGANVLTF.

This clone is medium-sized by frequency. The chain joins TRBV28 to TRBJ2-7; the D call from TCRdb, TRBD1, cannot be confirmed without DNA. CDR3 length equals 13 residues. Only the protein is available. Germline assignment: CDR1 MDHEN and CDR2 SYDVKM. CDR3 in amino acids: CASSSLQPYEQYF.

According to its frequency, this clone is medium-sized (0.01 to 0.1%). CDR3 protein: CASSQDRTGETQYF. The chain is built from TRBV4-1 and TRBJ2-5; the TCRdb D gene call, TRBD1, has no DNA to confirm it. The CDR3 has 14 amino acids. No coding sequence is recorded. Germline V lookup: CDR1 MGHRA, CDR2 YSYEKL.

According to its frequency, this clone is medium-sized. The CDR3: CASSYSPTRPGGEQFF. The chain links TRBV6-5 to TRBJ2-1; there is no DNA to check the TCRdb D call of TRBD2. The CDR3 is 16 residues long. The DNA is unrecorded. CDR1 and CDR2 (germline): MNHEY, SVGAGI.